This is a list of T cell receptor beta chains from one sample in a study of T cell changes during pregnancy in multiple sclerosis. Assay used: immunoSEQ multiplex PCR; TCRdb lists only in-frame clones, some missing. This sample yields some 36,000 clones, of which roughly 90% are seen a single time; 0.35% to 0.4% belongs to the top ten. Sequenced material: CD4+ T cells from peripheral blood mononuclear cells, taken in the second trimester of pregnancy. These receptor sequences come from a female donor with multiple sclerosis, enrolled in a pregnancy study. Both conserved end residues are part of each CDR3. The D gene is left open where the match is weak. The size of a clone is reported for some rows only, either as once, few or many, or as a class for expanded clones.

.	TRBV7-3	.	TRBJ2-2	TGTGCCAGCAGCTTTCCCCCCGGCAGGGCGAACACCGGGGAGCTGTTTTTT	CASSFPPGRANTGELFF
TRBD1	TRBV19	once	TRBJ2-5	TGTGCCAGTAGCCGTCGAGGGACAGGGGGCAGAGAGACCCAGTACTTC	CASSRRGTGGRETQYF
.	TRBV13	.	TRBJ1-4	TGTGCCAGCAGTCAACTGGGCGGGGGTAATGAAAAACTGTTTTTT	CASSQLGGGNEKLFF
TRBD1	TRBV19	.	TRBJ2-7	TGTGCCAGTAGTGTGGGGGACAGGATGGCCCCCTACGAGCAGTACTTC	CASSVGDRMAPYEQYF
.	TRBV10-3	.	TRBJ2-7	TGTGCCATCAGGGCGGGGGCTGTCGACGAGCAGTACTTC	CAIRAGAVDEQYF
.	TRBV2	.	TRBJ2-3	TGTGCCAGCAGTCCCATTACTTCCTCGGGAGATACGCAGTATTTT	CASSPITSSGDTQYF
TRBD1	TRBV5-1	.	TRBJ1-1	TGCGCCAGCAGCATTGCGACAGGGGCCGCGAACACTGAAGCTTTCTTT	CASSIATGAANTEAFF
.	TRBV7-2	few	TRBJ1-2	TGTGCCAGCAGCTTATGGGGGGTTGGCTACACCTTC	CASSLWGVGYTF
TRBD1	TRBV6-5	.	TRBJ1-3	TGTGCCAGCAGTTACTCGAACAGGGGCTTCGGAAACACCATATATTTT	CASSYSNRGFGNTIYF
TRBD1	TRBV29-1	once	TRBJ2-7	TGCAGCGTTGAGGGGACAGCCTACGAGCAGTACTTC	CSVEGTAYEQYF
TRBD1	TRBV6-6	.	TRBJ1-1	TGTGCCAGCAGGGTGCCCGGACAGGGGAACACTGAAGCTTTCTTT	CASRVPGQGNTEAFF
.	TRBV5-6	.	TRBJ1-1	TGTGCCAGCAGCCGGGCAAGGGGCTGGAACACTGAAGCTTTCTTT	CASSRARGWNTEAFF
TRBD2	TRBV18	.	TRBJ2-7	TGTGCCAGCTCACCACGTGGAGATAGCGGGGGACCTTACGAGCAGTACTTC	CASSPRGDSGGPYEQYF
.	TRBV5-1	.	TRBJ1-1	TGCGCCAGCAGCTTGCCGAGCATGAACACTGAAGCTTTCTTT	CASSLPSMNTEAFF
TRBD2	TRBV5-3	once	TRBJ2-7	TGTGCCAGAAGCCCGGGACTAGCGGGAGTCTACGAGCAGTACTTC	CARSPGLAGVYEQYF
.	TRBV21-1	.	TRBJ2-2	TGCTGTGGTTTGAGCGGGATGGCAGGGGCCACCGGGGAGCTGTTTTTT	CCGLSGMAGATGELFF
TRBD1	TRBV18	once	TRBJ1-1	TGTGCCAGCTCTCCCGTAGCAGGGGGGTTGAACACTGAAGCTTTCTTT	CASSPVAGGLNTEAFF
TRBD2	TRBV30	few	TRBJ2-2	TGTGCCTGGAGTCGGTTGGGAGGGGCTGGCGGGGAGCTGTTTTTT	CAWSRLGGAGGELFF
.	TRBV11-2	.	TRBJ2-3	TGTGCCAGCAGGCCGTTAGCGAGCACAGATACGCAGTATTTT	CASRPLASTDTQYF
TRBD1	TRBV4-3	.	TRBJ2-1	TGCGCCAGCAGCCGTCTTTCCGGGACAGGGGTTGATGAGCAGTTCTTC	CASSRLSGTGVDEQFF
TRBD1	TRBV5-6	.	TRBJ1-3	TGTGCCAGCAGCTCGTTAGGGACAGGGGGCTACACCATATATTTT	CASSSLGTGGYTIYF
TRBD2	TRBV18	few	TRBJ2-7	TGTGCCAGCTCACCAGCTCGGGGGGACTTTGAGCAGTACTTC	CASSPARGDFEQYF
TRBD1	TRBV19	.	TRBJ1-2	TGTGCCAGTAGTATAACGATCGTTGCAGGGGGCGTCTATGGCTACACCTTC	CASSITIVAGGVYGYTF
.	TRBV2	.	TRBJ1-4	TGTGCCAGCAGTGATTCCGGACAGATTGCTGAAAAACTGTTTTTT	CASSDSGQIAEKLFF
TRBD2	TRBV5-1	.	TRBJ2-5	TGCGCCAGCAGCTTGGGTCTAGCGGGGGAAGAGACCCAGTACTTC	CASSLGLAGEETQYF
.	TRBV7-2	.	TRBJ1-5	TGTGCCAGCAGCTTACAGGAAAATCAGCCCCAGCATTTT	CASSLQENQPQHF
.	TRBV5-1	.	TRBJ1-1	TGCGCCAGCAGCGTCCTGACAGGCCAGTTGAACACTGAAGCTTTCTTT	CASSVLTGQLNTEAFF
TRBD2	TRBV2	.	TRBJ2-3	TGTGCCAGCACTTCGGGACTAAGCACAGATACGCAGTATTTT	CASTSGLSTDTQYF
.	TRBV19	.	TRBJ2-6	TGTGCCAGTAGTATGGGACTCAGCCGGTCTGGGGCCAACGTCCTGACTTTC	CASSMGLSRSGANVLTF